This T cell receptor beta chain was found in a study of Graves' ophthalmopathy and Graves' hyperthyroidism. This clonotype was counted at least ten times. Moderate-to-severe activity, CAS at least 3, NOSPECS at least 4 and duration under 3 months characterized donors with ophthalmopathy. The TCR beta CDR3 regions underwent amplification from RNA transcripts. The library came from an HTBI-primed first-round RT-PCR and a second-round multiplex PCR. TCRdb called the multiplex PCR reads again in MiXCR, with one record for every CDR3 protein. The table lists about 480,000 distinct CDR3 sequences, approximately 15% of them singletons, with over 7.5% in the top ten. Sequences were obtained from blood. The clonotype originates from a woman in her thirties with Graves' ophthalmopathy.

CDR3 nucleotide sequence: TGTGCCAGCAGTTTCCGCCTGGACTACGAGCAGTACTTC. Its translation: CASSFRLDYEQYF. V is TRBV12-3 or TRBV12-4 and J is TRBJ2-7; D unresolved. The CDR3 totals 13 residues. V lost 3 bases, J lost 3 bases, and 9 bases lay in between.